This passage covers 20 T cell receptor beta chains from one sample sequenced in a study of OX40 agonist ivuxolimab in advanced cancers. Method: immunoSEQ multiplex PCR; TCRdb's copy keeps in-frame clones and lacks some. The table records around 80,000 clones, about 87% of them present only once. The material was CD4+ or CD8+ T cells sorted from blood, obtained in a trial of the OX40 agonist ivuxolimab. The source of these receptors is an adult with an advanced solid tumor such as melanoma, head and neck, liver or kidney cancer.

The CDR3 DNA reads as TGTGCCAGCAGCTTAAGAGCGGCCTCTGGAAACACCATATATTTT. It yields the protein CASSLRAASGNTIYF. The J gene is TRBJ1-3, the V gene TRBV7-9; D is ambiguous. Germline V gene lookup returns CDR1 SEHNR and CDR2 FQNEAQ (reference sequence). V lost 2 bases, J lost 0 bases, and 8 bases lay in between. This CDR3 region has 15 residues.

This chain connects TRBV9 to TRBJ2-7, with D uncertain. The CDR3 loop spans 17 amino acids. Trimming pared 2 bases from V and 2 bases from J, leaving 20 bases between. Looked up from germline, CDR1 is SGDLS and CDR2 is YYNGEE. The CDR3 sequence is CASSVLIKGHPTYEQYV. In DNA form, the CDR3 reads TGTGCCAGCAGCGTCTTAATCAAGGGTCACCCTACCTACGAGCAGTACGTC.

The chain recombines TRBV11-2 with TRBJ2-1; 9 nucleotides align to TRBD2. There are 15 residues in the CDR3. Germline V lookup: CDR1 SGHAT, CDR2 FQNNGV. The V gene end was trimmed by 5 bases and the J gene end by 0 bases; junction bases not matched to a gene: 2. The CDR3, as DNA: TGTGCCAGCAGCAGCGGGGGGAGCTCCTACAATGAGCAGTTCTTC. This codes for CASSSGGSSYNEQFF. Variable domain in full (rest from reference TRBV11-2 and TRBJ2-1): EAGVAQSPRYKIIEKRQSVAFWCNPISGHATLYWYQQILGQGPKLLIQFQNNGVVDDSQLPKDRFSAERLKGVDSTLKIQPAKLEDSAVYLCASSSGGSSYNEQFFGPGTRLTVL.

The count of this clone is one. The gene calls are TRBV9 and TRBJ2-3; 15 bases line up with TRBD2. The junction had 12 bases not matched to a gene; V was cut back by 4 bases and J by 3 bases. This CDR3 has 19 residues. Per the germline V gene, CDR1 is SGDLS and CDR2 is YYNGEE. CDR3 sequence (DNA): TGTGCCAGCAGCCACGGGACTAGCGGGGGGCCCGGGGGTACAGATACGCAGTATTTT. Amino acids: CASSHGTSGGPGGTDTQYF.

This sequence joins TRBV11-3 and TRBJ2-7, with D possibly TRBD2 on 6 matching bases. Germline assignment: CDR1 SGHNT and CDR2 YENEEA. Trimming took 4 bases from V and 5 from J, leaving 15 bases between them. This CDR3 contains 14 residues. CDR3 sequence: CASSSVGSGDEQYF. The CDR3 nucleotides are TGTGCCAGCAGCTCGGTGGGCTCGGGGGACGAGCAGTACTTC.

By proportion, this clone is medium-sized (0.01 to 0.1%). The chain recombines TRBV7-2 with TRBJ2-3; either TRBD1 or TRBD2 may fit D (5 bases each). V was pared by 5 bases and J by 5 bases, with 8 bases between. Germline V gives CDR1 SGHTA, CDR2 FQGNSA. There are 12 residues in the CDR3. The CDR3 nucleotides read TGTGCCAGCAGCCGGGACCGAGATACGCAGTATTTT. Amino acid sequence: CASSRDRDTQYF.

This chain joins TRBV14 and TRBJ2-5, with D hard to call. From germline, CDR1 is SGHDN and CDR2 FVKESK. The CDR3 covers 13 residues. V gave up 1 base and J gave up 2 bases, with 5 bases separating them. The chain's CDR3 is CASSQAGQETQYF. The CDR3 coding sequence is TGTGCCAGCAGCCAAGCCGGACAAGAGACCCAGTACTTC.

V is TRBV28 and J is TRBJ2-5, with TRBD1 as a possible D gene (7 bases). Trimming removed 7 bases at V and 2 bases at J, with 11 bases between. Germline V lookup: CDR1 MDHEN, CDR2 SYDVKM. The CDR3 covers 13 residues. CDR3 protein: CASTRGVQETQYF. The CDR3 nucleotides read TGTGCCAGCACCAGGGGGGTTCAAGAGACCCAGTACTTC.

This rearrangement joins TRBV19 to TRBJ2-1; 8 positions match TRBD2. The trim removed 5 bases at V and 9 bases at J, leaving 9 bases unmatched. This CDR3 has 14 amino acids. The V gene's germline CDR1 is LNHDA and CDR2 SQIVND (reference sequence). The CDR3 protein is CASSPTGGSSEQFF. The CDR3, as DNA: TGTGCCAGTAGTCCGACGGGGGGGTCGAGTGAGCAGTTCTTC.

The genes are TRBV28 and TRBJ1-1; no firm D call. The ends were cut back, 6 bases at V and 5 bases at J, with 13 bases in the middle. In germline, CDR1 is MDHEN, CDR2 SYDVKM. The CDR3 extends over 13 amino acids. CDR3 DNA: TGTGCCAGCAGCCCCCCGTATGAGACTGAAGCTTTCTTT. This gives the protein CASSPPYETEAFF.

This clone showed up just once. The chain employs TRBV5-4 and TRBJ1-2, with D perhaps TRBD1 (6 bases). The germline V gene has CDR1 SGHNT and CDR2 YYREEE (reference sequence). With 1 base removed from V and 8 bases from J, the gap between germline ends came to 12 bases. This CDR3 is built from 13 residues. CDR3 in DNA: TGTGCCAGCAGCTTGAACCCAGGGGTAGGCTACACCTTC. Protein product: CASSLNPGVGYTF.

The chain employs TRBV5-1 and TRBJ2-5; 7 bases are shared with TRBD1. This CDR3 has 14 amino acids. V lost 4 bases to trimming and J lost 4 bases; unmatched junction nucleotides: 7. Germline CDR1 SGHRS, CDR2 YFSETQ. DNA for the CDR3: TGCGCCAGCAGCACAGACAGGGCGGCAGAGACCCAGTACTTC. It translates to CASSTDRAAETQYF.

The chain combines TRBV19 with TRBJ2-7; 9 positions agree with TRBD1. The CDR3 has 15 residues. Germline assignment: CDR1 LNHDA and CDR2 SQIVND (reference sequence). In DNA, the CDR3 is TGTGCCGGTAGTCTTCGGACAGGGGCCTCCTACGAGCAGTACGTC. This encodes CAGSLRTGASYEQYV.

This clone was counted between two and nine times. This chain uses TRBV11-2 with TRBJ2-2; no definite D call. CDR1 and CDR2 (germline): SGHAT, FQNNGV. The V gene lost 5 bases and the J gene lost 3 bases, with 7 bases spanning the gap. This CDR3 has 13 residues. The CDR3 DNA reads TGTGCCAGCAGCCAGGATTACACCGGGGAGCTGTTTTTT. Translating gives CASSQDYTGELFF.

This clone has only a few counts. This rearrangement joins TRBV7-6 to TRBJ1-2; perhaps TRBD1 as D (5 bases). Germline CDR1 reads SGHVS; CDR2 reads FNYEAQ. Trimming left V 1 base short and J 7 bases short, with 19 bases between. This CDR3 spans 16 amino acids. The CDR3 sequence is CASSLVEGRATSGYTF. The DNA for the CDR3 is TGTGCCAGCAGCTTAGTTGAGGGCAGGGCGACTTCTGGCTACACCTTC.

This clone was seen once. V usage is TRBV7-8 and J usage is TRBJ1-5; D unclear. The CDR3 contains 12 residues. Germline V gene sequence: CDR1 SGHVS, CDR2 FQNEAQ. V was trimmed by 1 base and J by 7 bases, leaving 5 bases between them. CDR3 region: CASSLEGQPQHF. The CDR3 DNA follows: TGTGCCAGCAGCTTAGAAGGGCAGCCCCAGCATTTT.

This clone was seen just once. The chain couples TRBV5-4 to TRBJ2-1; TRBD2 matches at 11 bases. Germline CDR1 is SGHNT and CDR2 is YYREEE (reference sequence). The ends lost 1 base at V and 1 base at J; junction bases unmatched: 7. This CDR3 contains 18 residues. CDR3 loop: CASSLSASSGGSYNEQFF. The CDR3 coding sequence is TGTGCCAGCAGCTTGTCTGCCTCTAGCGGGGGGTCCTACAATGAGCAGTTCTTC.

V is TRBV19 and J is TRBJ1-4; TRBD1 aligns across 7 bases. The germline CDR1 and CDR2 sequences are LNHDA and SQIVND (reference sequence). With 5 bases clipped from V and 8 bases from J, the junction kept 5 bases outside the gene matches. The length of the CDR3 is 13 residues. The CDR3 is CASSEQGPEKLFF. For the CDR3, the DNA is TGTGCCAGTAGTGAACAGGGGCCCGAAAAACTGTTTTTT.

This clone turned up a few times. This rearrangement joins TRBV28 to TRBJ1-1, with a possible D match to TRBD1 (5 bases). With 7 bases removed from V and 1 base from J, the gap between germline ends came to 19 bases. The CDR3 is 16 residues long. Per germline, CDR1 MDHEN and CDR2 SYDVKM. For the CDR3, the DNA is TGTGCCAGCAAACGTTGGGGCGGGACGAGGAACACTGAAGCTTTCTTT. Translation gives CASKRWGGTRNTEAFF.

CDR3 region: CASSHGATYNEQFF. The CDR3, as DNA: TGTGCCAGCAGTCACGGGGCTACCTACAATGAGCAGTTCTTC. The V and J genes are TRBV27 and TRBJ2-1; tentatively, D is TRBD1 or TRBD2 (5 bases each). The V gene's germline CDR1 is MNHEY and CDR2 SMNVEV (reference sequence). Trimming removed 5 bases at V and 2 bases at J, with 10 bases between. The CDR3 sequence is 14 residues long.